This TCR beta chain was sequenced during a study of cytomegalovirus exposure and HLA in healthy donors. Study results and caveats: The study found most TCR sequences rare, yet found some public TCRs in many donors. High sensitivity and specificity were reportedly achieved when the classifier diagnosed cytomegalovirus status.

On this clone: Its antigen is still unknown.

The donors were members of the validation cohort comprising some 120 subjects, separate from the approximately 670-subject first cohort. CDR3 length equals 14 residues. V was pared by 1 base and J by 1 base, with 6 bases between. CDR1 is LGHNA, CDR2 YNFKEQ, per germline. Profiling relied on immunoSEQ multiplex PCR, and the TCRdb table lists in-frame clones only, not all of them. The sample has under 95,000 clones, approximately 91% seen once. The origin of this receptor is a man aged 25 to 45 in good health and CMV-seronegative. Sequencing was done on a sample of PBMCs. V usage is TRBV4-2 and J usage is TRBJ2-3, with D possibly TRBD1 on 6 matching bases. The DNA of the CDR3 is TGTGCCAGCAGCCAAGGGGGGCGCACAGATACGCAGTATTTT. Protein product: CASSQGGRTDTQYF.